A selection of T cell receptor beta chains follows, all from one sample in a study of radiotherapy plus CTLA-4 blockade in lung cancer. Measured with immunoSEQ multiplex PCR; TCRdb has only the in-frame clones, and not every one. The table lists 75,000 to 95,000 clones, about two thirds of them singletons. Sequenced here: peripheral blood, sampled from a patient treated with radiotherapy plus ipilimumab. The receptors stem from a human donor with non-small cell lung cancer that progressed on radiotherapy plus ipilimumab. Both conserved end residues are part of each CDR3.

j_call v_call cdr3_aa
TRBJ2-7 TRBV4-2 CASSQARSPSYEQYF
TRBJ2-1 TRBV5-4 CASSGSSGRALNEQFF
TRBJ2-1 TRBV7-9 CASGPEEGGVYNEQFF
TRBJ2-7 TRBV27 CASSLSRGYEQYF
TRBJ2-2 TRBV7-7 CASSSEATGELFF
TRBJ1-2 TRBV6-6 CASSYSRGSGYTF
TRBJ1-1 TRBV6-5 CATRTTNTEAFF
TRBJ1-2 TRBV10-3 CAISEATQGGDYGYTF
TRBJ1-2 TRBV6-5 CASSRDRKYGYTF
TRBJ2-2 TRBV10-3 CAISGFSGQEVTGELFF
TRBJ1-4 TRBV28 CASGAGVNEKLFF
TRBJ2-3 TRBV2 CASSVDSQSSTDTQYF
TRBJ2-6 TRBV9 CASSLPGQEALEANVLTF
TRBJ1-1 TRBV7-2 CASSDMTGPTEAFF
TRBJ1-4 TRBV15 CATSRDWGSGANEKLFF
TRBJ2-3 TRBV7-3 CASSLMSSAADTQYF
TRBJ2-5 TRBV11-2 CASSLVGGGIQETQYF
TRBJ2-3 TRBV5-6 CASLLTGGRTDTQYF
TRBJ1-2 TRBV5-5 CASSFAPGGNYGYTF
TRBJ1-2 TRBV5-8 CAAHRGAATGYTF
TRBJ1-6 TRBV11-1 CASSVGGESSYNSPLHF
TRBJ2-3 TRBV4-2 CASSPGLGDTQYF
TRBJ2-1 TRBV4-2 CASSQGQENNEQFF
TRBJ1-2 TRBV30 CAWSVNLGGGYTF
TRBJ2-2 TRBV19 CASTPAGANTGELFF
TRBJ2-7 TRBV5-5 CASSWGSQSYEQYF
TRBJ2-7 TRBV5-4 CASSLSGQGEQYF
TRBJ1-2 TRBV28 CASSSSINAYGYTF
TRBJ1-1 TRBV28 CASSLGWNTEAFF
TRBJ1-4 TRBV5-8 CASSSGTGGLANEKLFF
TRBJ1-5 TRBV10-1 CASSESQNQPQHF
TRBJ1-4 TRBV28 CASSLARQGNEKLFF
TRBJ1-5 TRBV5-4 CASSPDRTRPQHF
TRBJ2-7 TRBV6-5 CASSYSGHNYEQYF
TRBJ1-3 TRBV6-6 CASSSDPSSGNTIYF
TRBJ1-1 TRBV13 CASSLRTANTEAFF
TRBJ2-2 TRBV30 CAWSRGTGELFF
TRBJ1-2 TRBV6-1 CASSRTGWGGYTF
TRBJ2-7 TRBV4-3 CASSFGPSYEQYF
TRBJ2-7 TRBV9 CASSSGGGSSYEQYF
TRBJ2-7 TRBV27 CASSIQVGAPYEQYF
TRBJ1-4 TRBV30 CAWSVTPATNEKLFF
TRBJ1-2 TRBV28 CATLTSVPSGYTF
TRBJ2-7 TRBV7-3 CASSPTGTSDEQYF
TRBJ1-4 TRBV4-2 CASSQDFTTGGKKLFF
TRBJ2-7 TRBV27 CASSVGSGGLYEQYF
TRBJ2-1 TRBV27 CASSPTTSGRAEQFF
TRBJ2-1 TRBV29-1 CSVEASGSSEQFF
TRBJ2-2 TRBV7-9 CASIAGGRTGELFF